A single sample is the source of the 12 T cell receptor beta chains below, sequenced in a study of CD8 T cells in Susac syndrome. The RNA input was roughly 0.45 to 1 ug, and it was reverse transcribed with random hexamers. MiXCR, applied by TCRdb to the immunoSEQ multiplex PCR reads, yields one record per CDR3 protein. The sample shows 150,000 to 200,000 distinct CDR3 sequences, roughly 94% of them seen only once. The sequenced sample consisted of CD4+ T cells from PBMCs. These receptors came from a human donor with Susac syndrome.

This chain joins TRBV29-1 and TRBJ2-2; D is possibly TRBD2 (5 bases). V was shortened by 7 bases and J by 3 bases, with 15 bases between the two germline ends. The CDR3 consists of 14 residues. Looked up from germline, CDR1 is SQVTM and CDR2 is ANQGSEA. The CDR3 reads CSARELYDTGELFF. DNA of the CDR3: TGCAGCGCTCGGGAACTTTACGACACCGGGGAGCTGTTTTTT.

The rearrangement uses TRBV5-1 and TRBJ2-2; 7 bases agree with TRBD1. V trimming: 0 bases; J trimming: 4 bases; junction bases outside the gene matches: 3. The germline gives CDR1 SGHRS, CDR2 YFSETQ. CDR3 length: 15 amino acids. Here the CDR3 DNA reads TGCGCCAGCAGCTTGGAGGGGGCATCCACCGGGGAGCTGTTTTTT. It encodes CASSLEGASTGELFF. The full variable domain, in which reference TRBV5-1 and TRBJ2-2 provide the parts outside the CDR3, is KAGVTQTPRYLIKTRGQQVTLSCSPISGHRSVSWYQQTPGQGLQFLFEYFSETQRNKGNFPGRFSGRQFSNSRSEMNVSTLELGDSALYLCASSLEGASTGELFFGEGSRLTVL.

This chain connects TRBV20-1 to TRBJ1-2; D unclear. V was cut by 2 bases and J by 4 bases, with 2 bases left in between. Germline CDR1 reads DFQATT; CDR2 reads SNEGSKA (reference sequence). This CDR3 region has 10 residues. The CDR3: CSARTYGYTF. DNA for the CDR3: TGCAGTGCTAGAACCTATGGCTACACCTTC.

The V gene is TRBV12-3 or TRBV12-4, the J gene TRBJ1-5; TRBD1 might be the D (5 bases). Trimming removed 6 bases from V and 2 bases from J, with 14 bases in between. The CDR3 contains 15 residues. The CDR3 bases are TGTGCCAGCAGCTCGAGCGGGACCGGCAATCAGCCCCAGCATTTT. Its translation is CASSSSGTGNQPQHF.

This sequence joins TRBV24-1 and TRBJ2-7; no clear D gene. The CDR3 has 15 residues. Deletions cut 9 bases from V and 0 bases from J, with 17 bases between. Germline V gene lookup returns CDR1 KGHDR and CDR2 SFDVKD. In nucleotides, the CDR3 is TGTGCCACCCCTAGGTGTGGTCCTTCCTCCTACGAGCAGTACTTC. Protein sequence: CATPRCGPSSYEQYF.

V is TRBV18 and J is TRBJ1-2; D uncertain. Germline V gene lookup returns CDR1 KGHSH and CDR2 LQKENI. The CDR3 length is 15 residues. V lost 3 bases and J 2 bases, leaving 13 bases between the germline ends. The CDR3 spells CASSPSTPGNYGYTF. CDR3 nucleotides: TGTGCCAGCTCACCTTCCACCCCCGGGAACTATGGCTACACCTTC.

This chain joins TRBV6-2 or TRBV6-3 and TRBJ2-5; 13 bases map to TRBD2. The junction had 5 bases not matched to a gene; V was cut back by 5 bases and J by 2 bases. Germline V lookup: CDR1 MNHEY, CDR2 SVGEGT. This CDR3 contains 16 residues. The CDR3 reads CASSTGLAGLQETQYF. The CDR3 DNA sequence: TGTGCCAGCAGTACGGGACTAGCGGGGCTTCAAGAGACCCAGTACTTC.

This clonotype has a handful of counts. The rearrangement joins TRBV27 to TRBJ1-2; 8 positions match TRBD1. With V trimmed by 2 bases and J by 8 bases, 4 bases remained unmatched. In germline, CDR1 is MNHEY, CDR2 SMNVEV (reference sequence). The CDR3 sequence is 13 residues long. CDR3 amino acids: CASSLQGARGYTF. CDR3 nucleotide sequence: TGTGCCAGCAGTTTACAGGGGGCGAGGGGCTACACCTTC.

CDR3 nucleotides: TGTGCCAGCAGCGCAACAGAGAACACTGAAGCTTTCTTT. It specifies CASSATENTEAFF. This sequence joins TRBV7-2 and TRBJ1-1; D is uncertain. Looked up from germline, CDR1 is SGHTA and CDR2 is FQGNSA. V lost 5 bases and J 1 base, leaving 8 bases between the germline ends. This CDR3 contains 13 residues.

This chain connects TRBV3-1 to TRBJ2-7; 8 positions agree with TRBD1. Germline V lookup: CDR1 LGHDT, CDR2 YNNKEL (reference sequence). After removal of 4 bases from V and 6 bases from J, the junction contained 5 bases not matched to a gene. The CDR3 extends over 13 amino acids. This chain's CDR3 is CASSRWTGTEQYF. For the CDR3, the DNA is TGTGCCAGCAGCCGCTGGACAGGGACCGAGCAGTACTTC.

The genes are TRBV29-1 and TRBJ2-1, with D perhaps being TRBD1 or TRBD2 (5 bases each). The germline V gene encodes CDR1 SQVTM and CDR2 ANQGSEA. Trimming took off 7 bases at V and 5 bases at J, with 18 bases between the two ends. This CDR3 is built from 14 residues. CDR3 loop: CSAWSGTDNNEQFF. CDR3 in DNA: TGCAGCGCTTGGTCCGGGACGGATAACAATGAGCAGTTCTTC.

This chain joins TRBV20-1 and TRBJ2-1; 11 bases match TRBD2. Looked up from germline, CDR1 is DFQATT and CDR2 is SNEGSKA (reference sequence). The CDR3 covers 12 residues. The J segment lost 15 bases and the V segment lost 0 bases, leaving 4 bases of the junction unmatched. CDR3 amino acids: CSARERGTSGFF. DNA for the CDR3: TGCAGTGCTAGAGAGAGAGGGACTAGCGGGTTCTTC.